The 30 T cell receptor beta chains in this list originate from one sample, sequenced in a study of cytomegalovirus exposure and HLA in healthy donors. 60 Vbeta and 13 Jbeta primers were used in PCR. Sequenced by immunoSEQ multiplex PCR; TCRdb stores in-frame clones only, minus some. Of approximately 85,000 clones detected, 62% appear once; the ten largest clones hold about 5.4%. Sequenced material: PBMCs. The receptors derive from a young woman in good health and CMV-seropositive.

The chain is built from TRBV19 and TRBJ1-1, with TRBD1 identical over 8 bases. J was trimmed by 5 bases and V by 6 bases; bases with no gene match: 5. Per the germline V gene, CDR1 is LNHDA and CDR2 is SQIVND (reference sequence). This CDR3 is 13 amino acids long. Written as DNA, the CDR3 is TGTGCCAGTAGATCAGGGGGCCGTACTGAAGCTTTCTTT. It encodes CASRSGGRTEAFF.

The CDR3, as DNA: TGCGCCAGCAGCTTGGGGGGACTGGGAAACACCATATATTTT. It codes for CASSLGGLGNTIYF. The chain employs TRBV5-1 and TRBJ1-3; possibly TRBD1 for D (5 bases). The germline V and J ends were trimmed by 0 bases and 4 bases, with 8 bases remaining between them. There are 14 residues in the CDR3. Per germline, CDR1 SGHRS and CDR2 YFSETQ.

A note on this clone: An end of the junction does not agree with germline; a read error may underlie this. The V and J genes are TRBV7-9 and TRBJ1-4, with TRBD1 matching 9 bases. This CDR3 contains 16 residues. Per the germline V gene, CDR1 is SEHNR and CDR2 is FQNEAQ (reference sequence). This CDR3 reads CSSSFSSGQGFEKLFF. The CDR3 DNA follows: TGTTCCAGCAGCTTCAGCTCGGGACAGGGTTTTGAAAAACTGTTTTTT. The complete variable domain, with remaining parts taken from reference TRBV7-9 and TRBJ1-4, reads DTGVSQNPRHKITKRGQNVTFRCDPISEHNRLYWYRQTLGQGPEFLTYFQNEAQLEKSRLLSDRFSAERPKGSFSTLEIQRTEQGDSAMYLCSSSFSSGQGFEKLFFGSGTQLSVL.

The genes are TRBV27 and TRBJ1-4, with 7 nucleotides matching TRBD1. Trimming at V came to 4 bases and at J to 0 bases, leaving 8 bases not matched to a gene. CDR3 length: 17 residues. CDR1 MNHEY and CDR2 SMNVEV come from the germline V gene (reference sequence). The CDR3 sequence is CASSSRHRGTTNEKLFF. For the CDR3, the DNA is TGTGCCAGCAGTTCCCGCCACAGGGGTACAACTAATGAAAAACTGTTTTTT. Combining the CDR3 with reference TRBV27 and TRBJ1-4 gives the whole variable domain EAQVTQNPRYLITVTGKKLTVTCSQNMNHEYMSWYRQDPGLGLRQIYYSMNVEVTDKGDVPEGYKVSRKEKRNFPLILESPSPNQTSLYFCASSSRHRGTTNEKLFFGSGTQLSVL.

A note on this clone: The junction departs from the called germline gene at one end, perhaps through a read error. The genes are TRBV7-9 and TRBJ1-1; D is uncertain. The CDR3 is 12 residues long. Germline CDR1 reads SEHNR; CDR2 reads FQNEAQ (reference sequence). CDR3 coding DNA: TGTTCCAGCAGCACCGGACTCCAAGGAGCTTTCTTT. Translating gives CSSSTGLQGAFF.

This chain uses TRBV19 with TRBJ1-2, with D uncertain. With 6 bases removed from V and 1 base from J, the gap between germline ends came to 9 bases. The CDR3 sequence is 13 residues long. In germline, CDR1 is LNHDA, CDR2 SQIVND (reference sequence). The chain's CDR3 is CASRGGLNYGYTF. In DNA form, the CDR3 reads TGTGCCAGTAGGGGCGGGCTTAACTATGGCTACACCTTC. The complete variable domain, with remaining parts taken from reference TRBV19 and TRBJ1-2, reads DGGITQSPKYLFRKEGQNVTLSCEQNLNHDAMYWYRQDPGQGLRLIYYSQIVNDFQKGDIAEGYSVSREKKESFPLTVTSAQKNPTAFYLCASRGGLNYGYTFGSGTRLTVV.

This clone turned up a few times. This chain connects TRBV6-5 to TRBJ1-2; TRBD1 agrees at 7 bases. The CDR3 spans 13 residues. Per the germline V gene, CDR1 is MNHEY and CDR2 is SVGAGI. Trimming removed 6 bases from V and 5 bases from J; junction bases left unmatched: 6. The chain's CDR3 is CASRLGTDYGYTF. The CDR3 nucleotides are TGTGCCAGCAGATTAGGGACAGATTATGGCTACACCTTC.

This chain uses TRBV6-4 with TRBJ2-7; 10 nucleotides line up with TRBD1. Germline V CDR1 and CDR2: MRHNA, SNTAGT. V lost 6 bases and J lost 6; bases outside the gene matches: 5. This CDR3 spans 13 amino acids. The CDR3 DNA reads TGTGCCAGCAGCTCGGGACAGGGGCGCGAGCAGTACTTC. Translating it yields CASSSGQGREQYF.

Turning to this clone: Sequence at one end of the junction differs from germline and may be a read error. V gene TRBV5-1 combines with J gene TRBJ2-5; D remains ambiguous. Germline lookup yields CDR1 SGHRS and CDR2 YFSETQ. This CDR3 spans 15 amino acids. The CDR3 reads CASSLVSPLVETQYF. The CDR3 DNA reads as TGCGCCAGCAGTTTGGTGAGCCCGCTTGTAGAGACCCAGTACTTC. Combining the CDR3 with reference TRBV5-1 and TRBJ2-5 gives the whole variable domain KAGVTQTPRYLIKTRGQQVTLSCSPISGHRSVSWYQQTPGQGLQFLFEYFSETQRNKGNFPGRFSGRQFSNSRSEMNVSTLELGDSALYLCASSLVSPLVETQYFGPGTRLLVL.

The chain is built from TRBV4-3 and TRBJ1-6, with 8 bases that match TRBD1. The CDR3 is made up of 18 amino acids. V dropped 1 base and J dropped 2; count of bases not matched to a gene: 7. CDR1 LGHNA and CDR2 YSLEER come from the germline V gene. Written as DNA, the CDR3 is TGCGCCAGCAGCCAAGGGGCGGTGGGACAGGCCTATAATTCACCCCTCCACTTT. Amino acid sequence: CASSQGAVGQAYNSPLHF.

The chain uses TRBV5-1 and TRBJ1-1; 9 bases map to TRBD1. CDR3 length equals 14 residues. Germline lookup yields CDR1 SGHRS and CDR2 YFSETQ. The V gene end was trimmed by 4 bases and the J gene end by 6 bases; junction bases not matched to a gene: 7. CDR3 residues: CASSTLQGAAEAFF. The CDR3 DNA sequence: TGCGCCAGCAGCACCCTACAGGGGGCCGCTGAAGCTTTCTTT. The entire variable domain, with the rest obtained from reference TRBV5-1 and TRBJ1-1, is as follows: KAGVTQTPRYLIKTRGQQVTLSCSPISGHRSVSWYQQTPGQGLQFLFEYFSETQRNKGNFPGRFSGRQFSNSRSEMNVSTLELGDSALYLCASSTLQGAAEAFFGQGTRLTVV.

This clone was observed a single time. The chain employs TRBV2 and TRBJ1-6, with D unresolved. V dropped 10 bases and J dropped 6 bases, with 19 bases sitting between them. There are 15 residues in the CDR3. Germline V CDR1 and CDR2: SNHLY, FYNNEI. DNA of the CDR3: TGTGCCACTAGGACTTGGGCCGCCTCTAATTCACCCCTCCACTTT. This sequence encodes CATRTWAASNSPLHF.

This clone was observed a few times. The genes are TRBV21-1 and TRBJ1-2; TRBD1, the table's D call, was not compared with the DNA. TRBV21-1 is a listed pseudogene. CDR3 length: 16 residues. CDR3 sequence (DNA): TGTGCCAGCAGCAAAGTTCACAGGGGGTTGAACTATGGCTACACCTTC. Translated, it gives CASSKVHRGLNYGYTF.

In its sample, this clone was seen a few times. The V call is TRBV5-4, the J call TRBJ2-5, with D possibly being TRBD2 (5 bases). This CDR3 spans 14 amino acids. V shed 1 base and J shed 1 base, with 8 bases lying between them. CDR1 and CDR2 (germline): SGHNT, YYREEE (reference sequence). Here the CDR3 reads CASSLRTGQETQYF. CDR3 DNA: TGTGCCAGCAGCTTGAGGACTGGCCAAGAGACCCAGTACTTC.

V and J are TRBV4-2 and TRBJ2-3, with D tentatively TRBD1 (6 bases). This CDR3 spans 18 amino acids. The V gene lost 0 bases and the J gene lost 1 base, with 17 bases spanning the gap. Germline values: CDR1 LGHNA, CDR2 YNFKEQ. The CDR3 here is CASSQEGLPGAGTDTQYF. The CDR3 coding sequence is TGTGCCAGCAGCCAAGAAGGTTTGCCAGGGGCAGGCACAGATACGCAGTATTTT.

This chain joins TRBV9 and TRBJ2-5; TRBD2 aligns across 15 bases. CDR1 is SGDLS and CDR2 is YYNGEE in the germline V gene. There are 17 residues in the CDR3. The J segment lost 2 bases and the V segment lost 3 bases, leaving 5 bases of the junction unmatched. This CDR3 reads CASSAGTSGGLQETQYF. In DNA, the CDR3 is TGTGCCAGCAGCGCGGGGACTAGCGGGGGGCTACAAGAGACCCAGTACTTC.

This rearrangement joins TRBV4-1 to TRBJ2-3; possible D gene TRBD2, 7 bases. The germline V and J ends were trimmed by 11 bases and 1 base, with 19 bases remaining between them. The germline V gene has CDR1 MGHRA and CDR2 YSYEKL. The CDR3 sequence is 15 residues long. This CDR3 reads CAASGGATGTDTQYF. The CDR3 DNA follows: TGCGCCGCGTCGGGGGGCGCGACCGGCACAGATACGCAGTATTTT.

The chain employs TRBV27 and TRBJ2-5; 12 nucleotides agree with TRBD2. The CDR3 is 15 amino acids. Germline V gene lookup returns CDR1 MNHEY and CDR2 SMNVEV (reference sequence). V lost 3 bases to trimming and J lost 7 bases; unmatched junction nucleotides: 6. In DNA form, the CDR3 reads TGTGCCAGCAGTTTGGGACTAGCGGGTACAGGGACCCAGTACTTC. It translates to CASSLGLAGTGTQYF.

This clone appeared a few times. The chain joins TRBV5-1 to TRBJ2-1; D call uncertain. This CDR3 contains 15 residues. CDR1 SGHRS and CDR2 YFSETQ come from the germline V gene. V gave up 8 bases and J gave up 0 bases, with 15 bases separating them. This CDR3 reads CASTPERLSYNEQFF. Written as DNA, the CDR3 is TGCGCCAGTACCCCCGAGCGCCTCTCCTACAATGAGCAGTTCTTC.

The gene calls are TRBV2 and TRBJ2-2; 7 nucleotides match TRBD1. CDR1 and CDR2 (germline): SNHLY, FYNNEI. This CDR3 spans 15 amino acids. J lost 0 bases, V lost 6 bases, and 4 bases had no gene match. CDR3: CASRAGTANTGELFF. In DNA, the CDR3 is TGTGCCAGCAGGGCCGGGACAGCGAACACCGGGGAGCTGTTTTTT.

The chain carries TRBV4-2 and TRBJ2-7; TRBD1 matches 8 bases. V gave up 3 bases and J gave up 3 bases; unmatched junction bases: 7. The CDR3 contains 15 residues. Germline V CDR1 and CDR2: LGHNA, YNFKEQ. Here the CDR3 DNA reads TGTGCCAGCAGCCAGTCGGACAGGGAAGACTACGAGCAGTACTTC. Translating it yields CASSQSDREDYEQYF.

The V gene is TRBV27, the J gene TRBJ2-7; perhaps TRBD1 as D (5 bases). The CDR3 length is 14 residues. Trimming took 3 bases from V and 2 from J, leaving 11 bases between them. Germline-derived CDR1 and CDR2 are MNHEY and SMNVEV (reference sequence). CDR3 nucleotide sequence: TGTGCCAGCAGTTTTATCCAGGACACCTACGAGCAGTACTTC. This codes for CASSFIQDTYEQYF.

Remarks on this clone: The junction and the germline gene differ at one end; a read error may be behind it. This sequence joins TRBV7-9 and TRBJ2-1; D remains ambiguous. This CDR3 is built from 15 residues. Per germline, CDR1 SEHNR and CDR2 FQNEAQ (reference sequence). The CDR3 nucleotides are TGTTCCAGCAGCCCGCTAGAGAGCTCCTACAATGAGCAGTTCTTC. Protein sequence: CSSSPLESSYNEQFF.

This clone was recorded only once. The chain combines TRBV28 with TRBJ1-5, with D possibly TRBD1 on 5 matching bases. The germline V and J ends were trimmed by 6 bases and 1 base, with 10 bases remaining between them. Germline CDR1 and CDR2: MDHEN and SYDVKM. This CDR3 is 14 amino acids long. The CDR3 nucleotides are TGTGCCAGCAGCTTAGGACAAAGCAATCAGCCCCAGCATTTT. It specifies CASSLGQSNQPQHF.

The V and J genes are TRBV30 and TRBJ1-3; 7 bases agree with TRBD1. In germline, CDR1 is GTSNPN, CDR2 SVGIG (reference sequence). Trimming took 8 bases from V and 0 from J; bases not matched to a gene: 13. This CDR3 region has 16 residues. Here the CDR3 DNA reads TGTGCCCGCCGGAGGGGACAGTCCGACTCTGGAAACACCATATATTTT. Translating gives CARRRGQSDSGNTIYF.

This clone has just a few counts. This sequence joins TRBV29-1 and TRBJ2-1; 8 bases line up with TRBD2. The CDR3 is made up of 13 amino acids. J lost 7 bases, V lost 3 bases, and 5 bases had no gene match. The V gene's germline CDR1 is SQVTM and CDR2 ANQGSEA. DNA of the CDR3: TGCAGCGTTGAGCGGGGGGTATCGAATGAGCAGTTCTTC. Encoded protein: CSVERGVSNEQFF.

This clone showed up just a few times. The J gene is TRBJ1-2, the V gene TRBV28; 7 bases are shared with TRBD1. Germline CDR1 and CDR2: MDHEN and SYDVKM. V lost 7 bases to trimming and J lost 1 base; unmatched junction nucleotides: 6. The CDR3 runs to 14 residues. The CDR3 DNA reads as TGTGCCAGCAACAACAGGGGCCTTAACTATGGCTACACCTTC. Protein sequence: CASNNRGLNYGYTF.

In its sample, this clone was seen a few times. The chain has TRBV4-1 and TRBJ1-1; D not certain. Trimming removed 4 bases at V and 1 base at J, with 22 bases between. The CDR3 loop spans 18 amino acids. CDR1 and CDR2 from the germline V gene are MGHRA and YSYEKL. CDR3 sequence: CASSPGRMRRAGNTEAFF. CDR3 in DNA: TGCGCCAGCAGCCCCGGTCGAATGAGGCGGGCAGGGAACACTGAAGCTTTCTTT.

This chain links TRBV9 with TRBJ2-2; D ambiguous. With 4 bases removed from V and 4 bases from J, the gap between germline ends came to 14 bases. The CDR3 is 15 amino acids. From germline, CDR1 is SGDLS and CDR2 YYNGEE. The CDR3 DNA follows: TGTGCCAGCAGCCAGGCCACTCCTGGCACCGGGGAGCTGTTTTTT. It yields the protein CASSQATPGTGELFF. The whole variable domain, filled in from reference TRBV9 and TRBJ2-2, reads DSGVTQTPKHLITATGQRVTLRCSPRSGDLSVYWYQQSLDQGLQFLIQYYNGEERAKGNILERFSAQQFPDLHSELNLSSLELGDSALYFCASSQATPGTGELFFGEGSRLTVL.

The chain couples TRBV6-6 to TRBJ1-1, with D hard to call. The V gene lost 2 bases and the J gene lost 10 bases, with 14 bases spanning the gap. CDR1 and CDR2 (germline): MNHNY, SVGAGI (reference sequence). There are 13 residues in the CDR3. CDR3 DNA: TGTGCCAGCAGTTACCCGCAAGGCGGCGGAGCTTTCTTT. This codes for CASSYPQGGGAFF.